What follows are 31 T cell receptor beta chains derived from one specimen sequenced in a study of blood T cell repertoires in COVID-19. Clones were sequenced by immunoSEQ multiplex PCR, and TCRdb holds only the in-frame ones, with some missing. The data show 350,000 to 400,000 clones, with roughly 90% seen just once and roughly 7.1% held by the top ten. Sequenced sample: peripheral blood. Receptors were obtained from a woman aged 60-70 years with COVID-19, enrolled during active disease.

The CDR3 DNA is TGTGCCAGTACCGCAGCGGGGGCCCGATATGGCTACACCTTC. Translation: CASTAAGARYGYTF. The V call is TRBV19, the J call TRBJ1-2; D might be TRBD1 (6 bases). This CDR3 has 14 residues. CDR1 is LNHDA, CDR2 SQIVND, per germline (reference sequence). The V gene lost 7 bases and the J gene lost 5 bases, with 17 bases spanning the gap.

The J gene is TRBJ2-1, the V gene TRBV7-3; D gene uncertain. Germline loops: CDR1 SGHTA, CDR2 FQGTGA. The CDR3 length is 15 residues. Trimming cost V 1 base and J 0 bases, with 7 bases left between them. The CDR3, as DNA: TGTGCCAGCAGCTTAATCCCGGGCTCCTACAATGAGCAGTTCTTC. Translating it yields CASSLIPGSYNEQFF.

The chain is built from TRBV11-2 and TRBJ1-2; tentative D call: TRBD1 (5 bases). The germline gives CDR1 SGHAT, CDR2 FQNNGV. The CDR3 is 13 amino acids. V was clipped by 3 bases and J by 7 bases, with 12 bases between them. CDR3 nucleotides: TGTGCCAGCAGCTTCAGCGACAGATCTGGCTACACCTTC. Residues: CASSFSDRSGYTF.

This clone has just a few counts. This chain joins TRBV27 and TRBJ2-7; tentatively, D is TRBD1 (6 bases). The CDR3 spans 16 residues. V gave up 5 bases and J gave up 2 bases, with 19 bases separating them. Germline V gene data show CDR1 as MNHEY and CDR2 as SMNVEV (reference sequence). The CDR3 protein is CASSPKSSDSPYEQYF. CDR3 coding DNA: TGTGCCAGCAGTCCAAAAAGTTCGGACAGCCCCTACGAGCAGTACTTC.

The chain carries TRBV24-1 and TRBJ2-3; maybe TRBD2 (7 bases). V was trimmed by 3 bases and J by 2 bases, leaving 11 bases between them. The germline V gene encodes CDR1 KGHDR and CDR2 SFDVKD. The CDR3 loop spans 15 amino acids. CDR3 nucleotides: TGTGCCACCAGTGATGCGGGGGCCACCACAGATACGCAGTATTTT. This gives the protein CATSDAGATTDTQYF.

The rearrangement joins TRBV7-9 to TRBJ1-2; D remains ambiguous. The CDR3 runs to 14 residues. Trimming took 2 bases from V and 1 from J, leaving 8 bases between them. The V gene's germline CDR1 is SEHNR and CDR2 FQNEAQ (reference sequence). The CDR3: CASSLFADNYGYTF. The CDR3 DNA follows: TGTGCCAGCAGCTTATTCGCAGATAACTATGGCTACACCTTC.

J is TRBJ1-2 and V is TRBV18; D unresolved. V shed 3 bases and J shed 3 bases, with 11 bases lying between them. The CDR3 runs to 14 residues. Germline CDR1 is KGHSH and CDR2 is LQKENI. The CDR3 here is CASSPSGSHYGYTF. CDR3 nucleotide sequence: TGTGCCAGCTCACCTTCGGGGAGTCACTATGGCTACACCTTC.

This chain connects TRBV21-1 to TRBJ1-2; the D call in the table, TRBD1, was not verified against the DNA. TRBV21-1 is a known pseudogene. This CDR3 has 12 amino acids. The CDR3 loop reads CASTNRDYGYTF. CDR3 DNA sequence: TGTGCCAGCACCAACAGGGACTATGGCTACACCTTC.

Comment on this clone: The sample holds other DNA sequences that translate to the same CDR3. The gene calls are TRBV12-3 or TRBV12-4 and TRBJ1-1; TRBD1 might be the D (5 bases). The CDR3 contains 13 residues. Trimming removed 5 bases at V and 4 bases at J, with 11 bases between. The CDR3 spells CASSLRGGTEAFF. As DNA, the CDR3 is TGTGCCAGCAGTCTAAGGGGTGGCACTGAAGCTTTCTTT.

This sequence joins TRBV3-1 (or the pseudogene TRBV3-2) and TRBJ2-3; TRBD2 aligns across 14 bases. The CDR3 runs 17 residues. Germline V gene lookup returns CDR1 LGHDT and CDR2 YNNKEL (reference sequence). With 4 bases clipped from V and 0 bases from J, the junction kept 3 bases outside the gene matches. The CDR3 DNA is TGTGCCAGCAGCCCCCGACTAGCGGGGGGGAGCACAGATACGCAGTATTTT. It codes for CASSPRLAGGSTDTQYF.

V and J are TRBV4-2 and TRBJ2-1; TRBD2 aligns across 13 bases. This CDR3 has 22 residues. Trimming removed 0 bases from V and 0 bases from J; junction bases left unmatched: 14. Per the germline V gene, CDR1 is LGHNA and CDR2 is YNFKEQ. The DNA for the CDR3 is TGTGCCAGCAGCCAAGATCCAGACCGGGGACTAGCGGGGCTTAGCTCCTACAATGAGCAGTTCTTC. Translated, it gives CASSQDPDRGLAGLSSYNEQFF.

The chain has TRBV19 and TRBJ2-5; TRBD1 matches at 11 bases. The CDR3 is 15 residues long. Unmatched junction bases numbered 8, after V lost 6 bases and J lost 5 bases. Germline lookup yields CDR1 LNHDA and CDR2 SQIVND (reference sequence). The CDR3 nucleotides read TGTGCCAGTAGATCCGGGACAGGGGGGTGGGAGACCCAGTACTTC. Residues: CASRSGTGGWETQYF.

A single count supports this clone. J is TRBJ2-1 and V is TRBV7-9; D is ambiguous. CDR1 and CDR2 from the germline V gene are SEHNR and FQNEAQ (reference sequence). Trimming took 5 bases from V and 7 from J, leaving 15 bases between them. The CDR3 is made up of 14 amino acids. The CDR3 here is CASSPVSPWNEQFF. In DNA, the CDR3 is TGTGCCAGCAGCCCCGTAAGCCCATGGAATGAGCAGTTCTTC.

This rearrangement joins TRBV5-1 to TRBJ2-5; 7 bases are a match to TRBD2. The V and J ends lost 3 bases and 2 bases, in that order; junction bases with no gene match: 4. The CDR3 consists of 14 residues. The germline V gene has CDR1 SGHRS and CDR2 YFSETQ. CDR3 sequence reads: CASSYGLVQETQYF. Written as DNA, the CDR3 is TGCGCCAGCAGCTACGGACTAGTACAAGAGACCCAGTACTTC.

The chain employs TRBV2 and TRBJ2-1, with 7 nucleotides matching TRBD2. The V segment lost 10 bases and the J segment 8 bases; nucleotides outside the gene matches: 11. The CDR3 extends over 13 amino acids. Germline values: CDR1 SNHLY, CDR2 FYNNEI. Here the CDR3 reads CATQGGWRDEQFF. The CDR3 DNA follows: TGTGCCACGCAGGGAGGGTGGCGCGATGAGCAGTTCTTC.

The chain uses TRBV21-1 and TRBJ1-1; TRBD1 is taken as the D call from the table, unchecked against the DNA. TRBV21-1 is designated a pseudogene. The CDR3 has 14 residues. CDR3 amino acids: CASSKEGRATEAFF. Written as DNA, the CDR3 is TGTGCCAGCAGCAAAGAGGGCAGGGCCACTGAAGCTTTCTTT.

This chain connects TRBV7-2 to TRBJ1-1; D perhaps matches TRBD1 (5 bases). Between the trimmed V and J ends, which lost 3 bases and 5 bases, there was a span of 13 bases. CDR3 size: 14 residues. Germline CDR1 and CDR2: SGHTA and FQGNSA. The CDR3 is CASSFQGMATEAFF. The DNA of the CDR3 is TGTGCCAGCAGCTTCCAGGGTATGGCGACTGAAGCTTTCTTT.

The chain recombines TRBV5-5 with TRBJ2-2; 7 nucleotides line up with TRBD1. The CDR3 extends over 15 amino acids. V lost 1 base to trimming and J lost 3 bases; unmatched junction nucleotides: 3. Germline assignment: CDR1 SGHKS and CDR2 YYEKEE (reference sequence). Written as DNA, the CDR3 is TGTGCCAGCAGCTTGAGGGGGCAATACACCGGGGAGCTGTTTTTT. Translated: CASSLRGQYTGELFF.

V and J are TRBV10-3 and TRBJ2-5; TRBD2 is a possible D gene (5 bases). Germline assignment: CDR1 ENHRY and CDR2 SYGVKD. CDR3 length equals 15 residues. Trimming removed 6 bases from V and 2 bases from J, with 16 bases in between. The CDR3 here is CAIRSSWLAQETQYF. The CDR3 nucleotides are TGTGCCATCAGGTCCTCGTGGCTAGCACAAGAGACCCAGTACTTC.

This clone appeared a single time. The chain employs TRBV4-2 and TRBJ2-1, with 14 positions matching TRBD2. CDR1 LGHNA and CDR2 YNFKEQ come from the germline V gene. Trimming removed 3 bases from V and 8 bases from J; junction bases left unmatched: 6. This CDR3 contains 16 residues. This chain's CDR3 is CASSQAGTSGGDEQFF. The CDR3 DNA sequence: TGTGCCAGCAGCCAGGCCGGGACTAGCGGGGGCGATGAGCAGTTCTTC.

The chain uses TRBV3-1 (or the pseudogene TRBV3-2) and TRBJ1-3; D unresolved. Trimming cost V 0 bases and J 0 bases, with 9 bases left between them. The CDR3 is made up of 16 amino acids. CDR1 and CDR2 (germline): LGHDT, YNNKEL (reference sequence). As DNA, the CDR3 is TGTGCCAGCAGCCAAGACCGGTTTCTCTCTGGAAACACCATATATTTT. The encoded protein is CASSQDRFLSGNTIYF.

This chain uses TRBV12-3 or TRBV12-4 with TRBJ2-7; D may be TRBD1 (6 bases). The CDR3 runs to 12 residues. Trimming cost V 6 bases and J 4 bases, with 10 bases left between them. Here the CDR3 reads CASRRQVYEQYF. In DNA, the CDR3 is TGTGCCAGCAGGAGACAGGTTTACGAGCAGTACTTC.

This clone was seen only once. The chain links TRBV5-4 to TRBJ2-1, with TRBD2 matching 7 bases. The CDR3 has 16 amino acids. Trimming at V came to 1 base and at J to 0 bases, leaving 4 bases not matched to a gene. Per the germline V gene, CDR1 is SGHNT and CDR2 is YYREEE (reference sequence). DNA for the CDR3: TGTGCCAGCAGCTTGAGCGGGACCCCCTCCTACAATGAGCAGTTCTTC. Amino acids: CASSLSGTPSYNEQFF.

The rearrangement links TRBV7-9 to TRBJ1-5; the D gene is possibly TRBD1 (5 bases). From germline, CDR1 is SEHNR and CDR2 FQNEAQ (reference sequence). V lost 3 bases, J lost 4 bases, and 10 bases lay in between. The length of the CDR3 is 14 residues. Here the CDR3 reads CASSFGGENQPQHF. The CDR3 DNA follows: TGTGCCAGCAGCTTTGGGGGGGAGAATCAGCCCCAGCATTTT. The variable domain in full, with the rest retrieved from reference TRBV7-9 and TRBJ1-5, is DTGVSQNPRHKITKRGQNVTFRCDPISEHNRLYWYRQTLGQGPEFLTYFQNEAQLEKSRLLSDRFSAERPKGSFSTLEIQRTEQGDSAMYLCASSFGGENQPQHFGDGTRLSIL.

The CDR3: CASSLDLRGWDEQFF. CDR3 in DNA: TGTGCCAGCAGCTTAGATCTCAGGGGCTGGGATGAGCAGTTCTTC. This chain uses TRBV11-2 with TRBJ2-1; TRBD1 might be the D (6 bases). Trimming removed 0 bases at V and 8 bases at J, with 14 bases between. CDR1 is SGHAT and CDR2 is FQNNGV in the germline V gene. This CDR3 has 15 residues.

The chain combines TRBV10-3 with TRBJ1-2, with D maybe TRBD1 (5 bases). V was trimmed by 7 bases and J by 2 bases, leaving 11 bases between them. The germline gives CDR1 ENHRY, CDR2 SYGVKD. The CDR3 sequence is 13 residues long. CDR3 DNA sequence: TGTGCCATCACCGGGGGTGTGAACTATGGCTACACCTTC. It translates to CAITGGVNYGYTF.

V and J are TRBV7-2 and TRBJ1-4; 8 nucleotides line up with TRBD1. This CDR3 comprises 15 residues. J was trimmed by 2 bases and V by 5 bases; bases with no gene match: 4. Germline CDR1 and CDR2: SGHTA and FQGNSA. Written as DNA, the CDR3 is TGTGCCAGCAGCCCCAGGACAGGGACTAATGAAAAACTGTTTTTT. It translates to CASSPRTGTNEKLFF.

This sequence joins TRBV5-1 and TRBJ2-3; 10 nucleotides match TRBD2. CDR3 length equals 15 residues. The V and J ends lost 5 bases and 1 base, in that order; junction bases with no gene match: 4. The V gene's germline CDR1 is SGHRS and CDR2 YFSETQ. The CDR3 region has the DNA TGCGCCAGCAGACCCGGGACTAGCGGCACAGATACGCAGTATTTT. Its protein product is CASRPGTSGTDTQYF.

The chain uses TRBV6-5 and TRBJ1-2, with 8 bases identical to TRBD1. Per the germline V gene, CDR1 is MNHEY and CDR2 is SVGAGI. CDR3 length equals 16 residues. The V gene end was trimmed by 0 bases and the J gene end by 4 bases; junction bases not matched to a gene: 7. CDR3 bases: TGTGCCAGCAGTTACTCGAGTCCCGACAGGGGCTATGGCTACACCTTC. This codes for CASSYSSPDRGYGYTF.

The chain couples TRBV5-1 to TRBJ2-1; 14 nucleotides agree with TRBD2. CDR3 length equals 14 residues. J gave up 9 bases and V 4 bases, and 3 bases lay outside the gene matches. CDR1 and CDR2 from the germline V gene are SGHRS and YFSETQ. CDR3 DNA: TGCGCCAGCAGCACGGGACTAGCGGGGGTTGAGCAGTTCTTC. This gives the protein CASSTGLAGVEQFF.

This chain uses TRBV19 with TRBJ2-1; no reliable D call. V gave up 7 bases and J gave up 7 bases, with 17 bases separating them. This CDR3 comprises 14 residues. The germline gives CDR1 LNHDA, CDR2 SQIVND (reference sequence). The CDR3 DNA reads as TGTGCCAGTACAATCCCAGGCCGCACAAATGAGCAGTTCTTC. As protein: CASTIPGRTNEQFF.